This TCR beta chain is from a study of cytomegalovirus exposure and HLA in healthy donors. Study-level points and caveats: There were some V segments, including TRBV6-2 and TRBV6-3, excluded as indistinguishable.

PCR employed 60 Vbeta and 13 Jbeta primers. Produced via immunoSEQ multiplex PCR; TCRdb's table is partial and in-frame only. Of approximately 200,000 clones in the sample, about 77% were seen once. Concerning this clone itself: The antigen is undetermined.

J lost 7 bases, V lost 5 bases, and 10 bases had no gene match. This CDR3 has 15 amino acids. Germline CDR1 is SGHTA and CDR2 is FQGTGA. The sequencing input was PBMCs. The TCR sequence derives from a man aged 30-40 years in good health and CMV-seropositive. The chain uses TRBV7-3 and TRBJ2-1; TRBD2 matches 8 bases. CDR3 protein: CASSGFGSGRNEQFF. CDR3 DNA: TGTGCCAGCAGCGGTTTTGGGAGCGGGAGAAATGAGCAGTTCTTC. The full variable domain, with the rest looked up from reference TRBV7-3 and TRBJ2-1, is GAGVSQTPSNKVTEKGKYVELRCDPISGHTALYWYRQSLGQGPEFLIYFQGTGAADDSGLPNDRFFAVRPEGSVSTLKIQRTERGDSAVYLCASSGFGSGRNEQFFGPGTRLTVL.